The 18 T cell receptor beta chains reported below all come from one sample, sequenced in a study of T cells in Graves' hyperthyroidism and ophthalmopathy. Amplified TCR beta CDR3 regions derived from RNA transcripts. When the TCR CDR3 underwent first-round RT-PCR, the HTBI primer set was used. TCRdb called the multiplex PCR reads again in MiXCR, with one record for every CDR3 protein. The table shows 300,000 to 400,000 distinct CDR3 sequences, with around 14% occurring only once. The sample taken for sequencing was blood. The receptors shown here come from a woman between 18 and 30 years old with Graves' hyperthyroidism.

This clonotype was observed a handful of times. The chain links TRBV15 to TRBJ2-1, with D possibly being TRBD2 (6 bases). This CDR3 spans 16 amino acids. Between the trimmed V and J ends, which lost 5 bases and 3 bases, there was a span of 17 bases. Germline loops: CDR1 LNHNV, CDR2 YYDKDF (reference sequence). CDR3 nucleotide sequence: TGTGCCACCAGCGCGGAGACTAGTCGGAACTACAATGAGCAGTTCTTC. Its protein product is CATSAETSRNYNEQFF.

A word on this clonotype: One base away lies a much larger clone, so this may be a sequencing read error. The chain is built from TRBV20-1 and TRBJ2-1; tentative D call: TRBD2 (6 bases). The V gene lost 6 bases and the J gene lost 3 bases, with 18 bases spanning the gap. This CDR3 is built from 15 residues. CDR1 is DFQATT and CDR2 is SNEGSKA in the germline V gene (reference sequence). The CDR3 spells CSAYDLEGLYNEQFF. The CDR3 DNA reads TGCAGTGCGTACGACTTGGAGGGGCTCTACAATGAGCAGTTCTTC.

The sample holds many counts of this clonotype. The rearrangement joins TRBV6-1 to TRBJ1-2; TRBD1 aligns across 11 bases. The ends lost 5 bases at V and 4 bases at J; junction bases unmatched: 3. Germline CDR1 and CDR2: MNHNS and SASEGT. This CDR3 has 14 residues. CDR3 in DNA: TGTGCCAGCAGTAGGACAGGGGGCCGCTATGGCTACACCTTC. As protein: CASSRTGGRYGYTF.

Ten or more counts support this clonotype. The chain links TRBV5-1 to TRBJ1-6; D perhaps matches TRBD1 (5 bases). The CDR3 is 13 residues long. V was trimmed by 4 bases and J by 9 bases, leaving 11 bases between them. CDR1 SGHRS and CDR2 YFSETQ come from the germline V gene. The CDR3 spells CASSADTGSPLHF. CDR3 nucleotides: TGCGCCAGCAGCGCCGATACAGGTTCACCCCTCCACTTT.

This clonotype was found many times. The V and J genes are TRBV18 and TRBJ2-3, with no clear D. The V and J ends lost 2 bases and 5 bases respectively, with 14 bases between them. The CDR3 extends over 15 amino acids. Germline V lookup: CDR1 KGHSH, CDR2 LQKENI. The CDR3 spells CASSPLVTVEDTQYF. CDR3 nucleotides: TGTGCCAGCTCACCATTAGTTACAGTTGAAGATACGCAGTATTTT.

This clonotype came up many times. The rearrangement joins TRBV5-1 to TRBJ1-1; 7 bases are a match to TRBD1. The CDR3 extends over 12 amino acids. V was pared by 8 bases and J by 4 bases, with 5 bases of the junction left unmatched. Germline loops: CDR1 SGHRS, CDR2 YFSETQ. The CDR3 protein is CASKTGTTEAFF. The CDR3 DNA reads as TGCGCCAGTAAGACAGGGACCACTGAAGCTTTCTTT.

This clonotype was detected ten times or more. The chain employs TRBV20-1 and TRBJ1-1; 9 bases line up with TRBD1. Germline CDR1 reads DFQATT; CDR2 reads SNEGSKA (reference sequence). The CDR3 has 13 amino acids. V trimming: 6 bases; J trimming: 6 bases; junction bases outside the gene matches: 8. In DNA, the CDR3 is TGCAGTGCAGGGAACAGGGGGCCGGCTGAAGCTTTCTTT. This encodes CSAGNRGPAEAFF.

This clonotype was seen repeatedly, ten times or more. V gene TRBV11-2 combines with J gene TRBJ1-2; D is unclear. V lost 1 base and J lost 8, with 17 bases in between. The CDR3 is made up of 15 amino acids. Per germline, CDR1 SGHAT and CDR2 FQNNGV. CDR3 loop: CASSLVYTSPEGYTF. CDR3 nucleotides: TGTGCCAGCAGCTTAGTATATACCTCTCCAGAAGGCTACACCTTC. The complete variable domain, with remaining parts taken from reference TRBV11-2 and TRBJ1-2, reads EAGVAQSPRYKIIEKRQSVAFWCNPISGHATLYWYQQILGQGPKLLIQFQNNGVVDDSQLPKDRFSAERLKGVDSTLKIQPAKLEDSAVYLCASSLVYTSPEGYTFGSGTRLTVV.

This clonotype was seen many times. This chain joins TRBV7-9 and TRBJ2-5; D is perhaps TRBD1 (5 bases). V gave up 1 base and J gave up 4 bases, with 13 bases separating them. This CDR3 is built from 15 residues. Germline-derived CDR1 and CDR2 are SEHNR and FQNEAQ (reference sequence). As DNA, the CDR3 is TGTGCCAGCAGCTTAGGGTCCCAGGGTCGAGAGACCCAGTACTTC. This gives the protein CASSLGSQGRETQYF.

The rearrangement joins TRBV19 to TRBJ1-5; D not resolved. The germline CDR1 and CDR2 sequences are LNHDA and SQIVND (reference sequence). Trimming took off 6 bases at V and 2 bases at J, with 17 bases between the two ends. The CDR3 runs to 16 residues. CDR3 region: CASRTDPAWGNQPQHF. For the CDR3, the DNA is TGTGCCAGTAGAACTGACCCCGCCTGGGGCAATCAGCCCCAGCATTTT. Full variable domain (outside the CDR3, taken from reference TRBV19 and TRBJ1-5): DGGITQSPKYLFRKEGQNVTLSCEQNLNHDAMYWYRQDPGQGLRLIYYSQIVNDFQKGDIAEGYSVSREKKESFPLTVTSAQKNPTAFYLCASRTDPAWGNQPQHFGDGTRLSIL.

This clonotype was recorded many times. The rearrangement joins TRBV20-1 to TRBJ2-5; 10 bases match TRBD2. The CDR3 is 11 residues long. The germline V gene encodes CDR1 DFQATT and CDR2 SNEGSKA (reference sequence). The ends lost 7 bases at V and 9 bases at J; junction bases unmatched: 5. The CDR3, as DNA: TGCAGTGGCGGCAGCGGGGGGGCCCAGTACTTC. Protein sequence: CSGGSGGAQYF.

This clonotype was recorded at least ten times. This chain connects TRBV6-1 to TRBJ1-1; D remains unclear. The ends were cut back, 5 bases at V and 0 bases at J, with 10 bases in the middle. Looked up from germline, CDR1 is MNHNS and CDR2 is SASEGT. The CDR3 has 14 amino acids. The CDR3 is CASSSHAMNTEAFF. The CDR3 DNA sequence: TGTGCCAGCAGTTCCCATGCCATGAACACTGAAGCTTTCTTT.

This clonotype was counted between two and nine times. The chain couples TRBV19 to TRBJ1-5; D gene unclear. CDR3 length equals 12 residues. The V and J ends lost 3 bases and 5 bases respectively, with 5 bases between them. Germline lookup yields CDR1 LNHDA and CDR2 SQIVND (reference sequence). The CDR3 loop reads CASSIWDQPQHF. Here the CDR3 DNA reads TGTGCCAGTAGTATCTGGGATCAGCCCCAGCATTTT.

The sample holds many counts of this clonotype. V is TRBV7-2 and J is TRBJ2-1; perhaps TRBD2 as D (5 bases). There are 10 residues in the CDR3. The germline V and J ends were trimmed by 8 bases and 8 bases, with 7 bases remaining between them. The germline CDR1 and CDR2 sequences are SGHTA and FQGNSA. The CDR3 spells CASAEDEQFF. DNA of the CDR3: TGTGCCAGCGCGGAGGATGAGCAGTTCTTC.

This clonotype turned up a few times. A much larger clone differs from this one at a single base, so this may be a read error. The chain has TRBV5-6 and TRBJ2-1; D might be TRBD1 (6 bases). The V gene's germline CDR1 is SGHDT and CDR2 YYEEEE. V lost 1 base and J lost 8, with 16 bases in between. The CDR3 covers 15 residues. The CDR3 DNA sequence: TGTGCCAGCAGCTTGTCATGGGGGCAGTACGATGAGCAGTTCTTC. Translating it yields CASSLSWGQYDEQFF.

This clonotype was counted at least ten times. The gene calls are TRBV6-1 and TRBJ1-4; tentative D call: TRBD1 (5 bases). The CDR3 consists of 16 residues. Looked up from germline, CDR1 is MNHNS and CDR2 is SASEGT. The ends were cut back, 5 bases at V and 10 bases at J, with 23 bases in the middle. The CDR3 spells CASSQILGGSVGKLFF. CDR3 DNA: TGTGCCAGCAGTCAGATACTCGGGGGTTCTGTGGGAAAACTGTTTTTT.

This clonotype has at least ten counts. The CDR3 coding sequence is TGTGCCAGCAGCATCGGGACGGCCTTCCAAGAGACCCAGTACTTC. It yields the protein CASSIGTAFQETQYF. The V and J genes are TRBV11-2 and TRBJ2-5, with D tentatively TRBD1 or TRBD2 (5 bases each). Trimming stripped 5 bases from V and 1 base from J, with 14 bases between. CDR1 and CDR2 (germline): SGHAT, FQNNGV. The CDR3 spans 15 residues.

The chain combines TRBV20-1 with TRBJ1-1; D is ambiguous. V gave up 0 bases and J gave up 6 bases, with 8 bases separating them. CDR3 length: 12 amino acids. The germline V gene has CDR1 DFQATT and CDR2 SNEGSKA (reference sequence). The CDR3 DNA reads TGCAGTGCTAGAGATTACGGTGCTGAAGCTTTCTTT. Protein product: CSARDYGAEAFF.